This T cell receptor (beta chain) was sequenced for a study of shared clonotypes between healthy human individuals (TCRdb year 2020). A note on the overall study: The cohort comprised a couple of women and a few men aged 18 to 49 years. To estimate repertoire size and how much clonotypes are shared between individuals, the study performed deep sequencing of blood TCR repertoires from about 5 healthy adults. To increase sequencing depth and limit assay-specific biases, TCR repertoire library preparation and sequencing were carried out by different laboratories using diverse techniques. Each donor's leukapheresis produced roughly between roughly 0.85 and 10 billion PBMCs. For each donor, CD4 naive and CD4 memory were each run on three plates, CD8 naive on two plates, and CD8 memory on one plate.

What the authors observed across the whole study: Pairwise subsampling led to the expectation that sequencing depth would affect the degree of clonotype sharing among donors. Sampling was restricted to blood, and TCR repertoires in tissues likely differ from the TCR repertoires found in blood. Compared with non-shared clonotypes, the clonotypes found in all four sorted-subset donors had higher generation probabilities. Naive subsets generally had larger estimated clonotype richness than memory subsets. When a few donors were compared, the shared fraction of clonotypes was about 5.5% for naive CD4, approximately 3.3% for naive CD8, more than 2% for memory CD4, and around 0.4% for memory CD8. The small number of donors limited the genetic and exposure-history diversity represented. Even with the large sequencing depth, rarefaction of the sorted-subset datasets indicated that sequencing was incomplete.

CD8 naive samples were CD45RO-negative cells positively selected for CCR7, giving a CD45RA+CCR7+ population that excluded TemRA cells. Healthy HIV-negative adults with no recently reported acute infections or vaccinations were included as donors. Every donor was a Caucasian adult residing in Nashville, Tennessee, USA. After blood collection by leukapheresis, PBMCs were isolated using Ficoll-Histopaque density gradient centrifugation and then cryopreserved in the vapor phase of liquid nitrogen. Analytical flow cytometry was used to check the purity and quantity of every magnetically sorted T cell population. Genomic DNA was isolated from every sorted fraction and measured by UV absorbance on a Nanodrop 2000c. With regard to this clone: Its antigen is unknown. No much larger clonotype is one base removed from it; base qualities were not supplied. The sample has other DNA sequences that encode this CDR3 too.

Using the deep immunoSEQ assay, TCR CDR3 regions were amplified from genomic DNA by multiplex PCR. For each cell subset, the extracted genomic DNA was distributed evenly across all wells of several immunoSEQ 96-well plates, and each plate served as one replicate. Each replicate PCR for sorted subsets received around 200 ng genomic DNA, equal to tens of thousands of T cell genomes. Purified libraries were measured with a Qubit 3.0 fluorometer, size-checked on a Bioanalyzer 2100, and measured again with the KAPA Library Quantification kit. Every immunoSEQ 96-well plate was sequenced on a dedicated single-read 150-cycle Illumina NextSeq 550 flow cell. In the paper's pipeline: Because the immunoSEQ output held only junctional sequences and lacked quality scores, the filtering could not match the filtering applied to full-length reads. Sequences were annotated with PyIR, a Python wrapper for IgBLAST v1.9, and V/J genes and CDR3 were assigned using IMGT germline references. Reads with weak V/J assignments (E-value above 1e-6), missing CDR3, stop codons, out-of-frame junctions, or ambiguous translated residues were removed. V3J clonotypes were defined as sequences sharing an identical inferred V gene, J gene, and CDR3 amino acid sequence. Percentage overlap between repertoires was calculated by dividing the number of shared unique clonotypes by the size of the smaller repertoire. Three approaches were used to assess repertoire richness: RTK rarefaction, the Chao1 estimator, and Recon v2.1 estimates of unobserved clonotypes. Generation probabilities were computed with OLGA for all TCRbeta clonotypes obtained by the gDNA method from a handful of donors. Held by TCRdb, this immuneACCESS table contains in-frame sequences only and omits some clones. Under half of the omission traces to an unresolved V gene where checked; the cause of the rest is unknown. V, J and clone size are taken as reported in that table, and D and trimming were inferred from the DNA itself. This sample comprises around 1,900,000 clones, around 93% of them detected only once. 1.5% to 2% of the sample is taken by the ten largest.

Per the germline V gene, MNHEY is the CDR1 and SVGAGI is the CDR2. The CDR3 starts with the cysteine, ends with the phenylalanine, and has 13 residues. Only the CDR3 DNA is retained, 39 bases long and in frame from the first base. Between the V and J ends, shortened by 2 bases and 3 bases respectively, the junction contains 8 bases. The sequence was collected from a man aged 18 to 29 in good health. Some clones in this sample may be carry-over from other donors' samples. What was sequenced was naive CD8+ T cells from PBMCs. The intended sense of this specimen's cell subset or site label: CD45RA+CCR7+. The chain employs TRBV6-5 and TRBJ2-7; no D gene is confidently identified. The nucleotide sequence is TGTGCCAGCAGTTACCCCGGCGGCTACGAGCAGTACTTC. This yields the protein CASSYPGGYEQYF.